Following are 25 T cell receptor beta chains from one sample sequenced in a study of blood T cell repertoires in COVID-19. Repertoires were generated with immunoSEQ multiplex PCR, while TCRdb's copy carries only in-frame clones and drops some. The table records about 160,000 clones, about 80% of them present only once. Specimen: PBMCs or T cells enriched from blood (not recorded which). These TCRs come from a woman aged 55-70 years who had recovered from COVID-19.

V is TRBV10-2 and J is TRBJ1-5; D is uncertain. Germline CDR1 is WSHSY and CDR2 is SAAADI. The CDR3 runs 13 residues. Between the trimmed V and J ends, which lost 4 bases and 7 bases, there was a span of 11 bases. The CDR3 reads CASSGEGIQPQHF. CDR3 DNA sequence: TGCGCCAGCAGTGGGGAGGGAATCCAGCCCCAGCATTTT.

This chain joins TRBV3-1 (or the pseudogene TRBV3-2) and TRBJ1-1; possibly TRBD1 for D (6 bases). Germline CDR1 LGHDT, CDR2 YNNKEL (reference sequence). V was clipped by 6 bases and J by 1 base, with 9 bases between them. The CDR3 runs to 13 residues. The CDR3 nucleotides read TGTGCCAGCAGGTTGGACAGGAACACTGAAGCTTTCTTT. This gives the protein CASRLDRNTEAFF.

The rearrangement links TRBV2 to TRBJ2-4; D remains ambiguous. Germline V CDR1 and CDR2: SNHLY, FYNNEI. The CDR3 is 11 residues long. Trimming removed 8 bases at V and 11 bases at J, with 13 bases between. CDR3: CASGLGIVQYF. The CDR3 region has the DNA TGTGCCAGCGGGTTGGGCATTGTTCAGTACTTC.

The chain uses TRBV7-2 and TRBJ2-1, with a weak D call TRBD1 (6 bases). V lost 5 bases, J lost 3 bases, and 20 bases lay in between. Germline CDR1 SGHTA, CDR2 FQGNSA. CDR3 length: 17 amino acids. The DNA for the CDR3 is TGTGCCAGCAGCCTAGGAGATGGACAGACCAACTACAATGAGCAGTTCTTC. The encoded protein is CASSLGDGQTNYNEQFF.

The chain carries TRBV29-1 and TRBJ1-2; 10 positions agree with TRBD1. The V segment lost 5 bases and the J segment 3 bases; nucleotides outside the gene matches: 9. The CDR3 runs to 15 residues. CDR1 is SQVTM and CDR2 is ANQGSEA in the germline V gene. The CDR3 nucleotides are TGCAGCGTTAACCCGACAGGGGGCGCCGACTATGGCTACACCTTC. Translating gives CSVNPTGGADYGYTF. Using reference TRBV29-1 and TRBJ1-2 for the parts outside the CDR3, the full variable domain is SAVISQKPSRDICQRGTSLTIQCQVDSQVTMMFWYRQQPGQSLTLIATANQGSEATYESGFVIDKFPISRPNLTFSTLTVSNMSPEDSSIYLCSVNPTGGADYGYTFGSGTRLTVV.

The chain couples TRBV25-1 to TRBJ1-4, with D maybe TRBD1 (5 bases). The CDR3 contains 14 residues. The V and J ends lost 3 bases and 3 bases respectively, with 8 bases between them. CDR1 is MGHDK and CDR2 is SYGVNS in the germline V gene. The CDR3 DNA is TGTGCCAGCAGTGACAGGGTGGCTAATGAAAAACTGTTTTTT. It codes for CASSDRVANEKLFF.

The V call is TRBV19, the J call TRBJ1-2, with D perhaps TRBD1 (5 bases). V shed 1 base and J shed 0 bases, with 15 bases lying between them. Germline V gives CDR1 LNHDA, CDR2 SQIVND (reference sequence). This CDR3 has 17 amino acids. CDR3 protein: CASSIVRAGDSNYGYTF. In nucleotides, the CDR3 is TGTGCCAGTAGTATAGTGCGTGCGGGGGATTCTAACTATGGCTACACCTTC. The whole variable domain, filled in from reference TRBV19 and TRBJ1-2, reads DGGITQSPKYLFRKEGQNVTLSCEQNLNHDAMYWYRQDPGQGLRLIYYSQIVNDFQKGDIAEGYSVSREKKESFPLTVTSAQKNPTAFYLCASSIVRAGDSNYGYTFGSGTRLTVV.

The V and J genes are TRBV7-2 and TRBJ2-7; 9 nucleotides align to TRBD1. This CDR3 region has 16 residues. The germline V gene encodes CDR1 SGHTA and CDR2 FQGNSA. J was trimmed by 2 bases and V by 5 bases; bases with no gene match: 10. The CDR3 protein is CASSQDGQGMAYEQYF. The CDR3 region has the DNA TGTGCCAGCAGCCAAGACGGACAGGGGATGGCCTACGAGCAGTACTTC.

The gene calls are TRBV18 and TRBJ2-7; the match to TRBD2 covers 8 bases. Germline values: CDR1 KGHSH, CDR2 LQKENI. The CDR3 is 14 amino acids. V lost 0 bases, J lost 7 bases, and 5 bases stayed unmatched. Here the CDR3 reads CASSPPGRGGEQYF. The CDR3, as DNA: TGTGCCAGCTCACCACCGGGACGGGGGGGAGAGCAGTACTTC.

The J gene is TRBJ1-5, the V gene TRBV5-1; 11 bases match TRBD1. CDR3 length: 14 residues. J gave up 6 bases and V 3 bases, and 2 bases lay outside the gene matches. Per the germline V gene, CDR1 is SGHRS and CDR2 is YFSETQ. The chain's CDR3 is CASSSGTGGQPQHF. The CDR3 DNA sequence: TGCGCCAGCAGCTCCGGGACAGGGGGTCAGCCCCAGCATTTT.

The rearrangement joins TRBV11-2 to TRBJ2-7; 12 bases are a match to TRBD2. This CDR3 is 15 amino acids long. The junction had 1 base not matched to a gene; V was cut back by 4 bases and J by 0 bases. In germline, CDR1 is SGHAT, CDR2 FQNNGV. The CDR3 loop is CASSSSGGVSYEQYF. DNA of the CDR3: TGTGCCAGCAGCTCTAGCGGGGGGGTCTCCTACGAGCAGTACTTC. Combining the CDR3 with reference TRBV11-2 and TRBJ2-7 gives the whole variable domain EAGVAQSPRYKIIEKRQSVAFWCNPISGHATLYWYQQILGQGPKLLIQFQNNGVVDDSQLPKDRFSAERLKGVDSTLKIQPAKLEDSAVYLCASSSSGGVSYEQYFGPGTRLTVT.

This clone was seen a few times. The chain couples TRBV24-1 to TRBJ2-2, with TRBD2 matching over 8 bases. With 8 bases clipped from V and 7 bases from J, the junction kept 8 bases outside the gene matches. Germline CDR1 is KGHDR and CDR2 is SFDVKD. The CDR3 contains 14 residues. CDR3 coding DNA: TGTGCCACCATTACTCCGGGGGGGAGCGGGGAGCTGTTTTTT. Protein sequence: CATITPGGSGELFF.

The CDR3 here is CASSQDGRGQYEQYF. CDR3 bases: TGCGCCAGCAGCCAAGATGGCAGGGGGCAGTACGAGCAGTACTTC. This sequence joins TRBV4-1 and TRBJ2-7, with TRBD1 matching over 8 bases. Germline CDR1 MGHRA, CDR2 YSYEKL. Unmatched junction bases numbered 5, after V lost 0 bases and J lost 4 bases. The CDR3 spans 15 residues.

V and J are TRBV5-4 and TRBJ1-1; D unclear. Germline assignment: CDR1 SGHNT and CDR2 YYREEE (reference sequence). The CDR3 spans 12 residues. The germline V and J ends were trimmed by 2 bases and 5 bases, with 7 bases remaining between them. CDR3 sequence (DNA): TGTGCCAGCAGCTTAGGGAGGACTGAAGCTTTCTTT. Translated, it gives CASSLGRTEAFF. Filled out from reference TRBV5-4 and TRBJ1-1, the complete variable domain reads ETGVTQSPTHLIKTRGQQVTLRCSSQSGHNTVSWYQQALGQGPQFIFQYYREEENGRGNFPPRFSGLQFPNYSSELNVNALELDDSALYLCASSLGRTEAFFGQGTRLTVV.

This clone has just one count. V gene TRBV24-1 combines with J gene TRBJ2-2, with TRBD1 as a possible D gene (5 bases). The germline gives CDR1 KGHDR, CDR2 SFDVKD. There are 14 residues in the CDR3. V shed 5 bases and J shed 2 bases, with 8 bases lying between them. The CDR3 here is CATSGRVNTGELFF. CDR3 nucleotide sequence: TGTGCCACCAGTGGCAGGGTTAACACCGGGGAGCTGTTTTTT.

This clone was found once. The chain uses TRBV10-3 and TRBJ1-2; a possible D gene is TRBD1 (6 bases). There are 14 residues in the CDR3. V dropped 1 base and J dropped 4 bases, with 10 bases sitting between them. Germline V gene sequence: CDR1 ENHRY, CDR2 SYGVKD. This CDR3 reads CAISELTGSYGYTF. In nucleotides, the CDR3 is TGTGCCATCAGTGAGTTAACAGGGTCCTATGGCTACACCTTC.

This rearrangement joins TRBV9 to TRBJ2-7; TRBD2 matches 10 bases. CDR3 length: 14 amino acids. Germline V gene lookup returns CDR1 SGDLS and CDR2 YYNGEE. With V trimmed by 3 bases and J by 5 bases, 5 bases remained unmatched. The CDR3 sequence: CASSASGGVDEQYF. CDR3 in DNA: TGTGCCAGCAGCGCTAGCGGGGGTGTCGACGAGCAGTACTTC.

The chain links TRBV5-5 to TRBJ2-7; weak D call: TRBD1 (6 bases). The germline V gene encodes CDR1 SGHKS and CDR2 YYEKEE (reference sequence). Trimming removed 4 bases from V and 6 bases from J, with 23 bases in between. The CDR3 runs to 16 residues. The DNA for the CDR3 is TGTGCCAGCAGCCCCGGGCAGCAGGGGATATTGAGCGAGCAGTACTTC. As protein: CASSPGQQGILSEQYF.

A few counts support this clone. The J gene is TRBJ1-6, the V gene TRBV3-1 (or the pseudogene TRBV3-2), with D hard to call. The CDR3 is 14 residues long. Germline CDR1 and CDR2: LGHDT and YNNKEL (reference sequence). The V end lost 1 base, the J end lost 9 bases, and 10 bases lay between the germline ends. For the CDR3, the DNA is TGTGCCAGCAGCCAAGTTCCGCGGGGTTCACCCCTCCACTTT. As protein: CASSQVPRGSPLHF.

The CDR3 DNA reads as TGTGCCACCAGCCCAAACCGAGACAGGGTCAACTATGGCTACACCTTC. Translating it yields CATSPNRDRVNYGYTF. V gene TRBV15 combines with J gene TRBJ1-2, with TRBD1 matching over 7 bases. There are 16 residues in the CDR3. Germline CDR1 and CDR2: LNHNV and YYDKDF (reference sequence). V trimming: 5 bases; J trimming: 2 bases; junction bases outside the gene matches: 11.

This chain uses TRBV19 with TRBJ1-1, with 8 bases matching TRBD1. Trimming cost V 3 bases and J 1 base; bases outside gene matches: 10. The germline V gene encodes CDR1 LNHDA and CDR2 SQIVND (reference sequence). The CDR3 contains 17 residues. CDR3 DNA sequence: TGTGCCAGTAGTATTGACGTGGCAGGGGGCTCGAACACTGAAGCTTTCTTT. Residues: CASSIDVAGGSNTEAFF. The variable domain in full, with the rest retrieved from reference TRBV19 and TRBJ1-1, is DGGITQSPKYLFRKEGQNVTLSCEQNLNHDAMYWYRQDPGQGLRLIYYSQIVNDFQKGDIAEGYSVSREKKESFPLTVTSAQKNPTAFYLCASSIDVAGGSNTEAFFGQGTRLTVV.

This chain's CDR3 is CASSIDPSGSYEQYF. The CDR3 DNA is TGTGCCAGTAGTATAGATCCGAGCGGGTCCTACGAGCAGTACTTC. This chain links TRBV19 with TRBJ2-7; a weak D match, TRBD2 (6 bases). V lost 0 bases and J 1 base, leaving 10 bases between the germline ends. The germline gives CDR1 LNHDA, CDR2 SQIVND (reference sequence). The CDR3 sequence is 15 residues long.

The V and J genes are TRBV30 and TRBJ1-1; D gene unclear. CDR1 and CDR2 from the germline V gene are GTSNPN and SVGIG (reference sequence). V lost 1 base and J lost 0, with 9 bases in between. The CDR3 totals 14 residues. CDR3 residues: CAWSAGYMNTEAFF. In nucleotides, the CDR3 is TGTGCCTGGAGTGCAGGTTACATGAACACTGAAGCTTTCTTT.

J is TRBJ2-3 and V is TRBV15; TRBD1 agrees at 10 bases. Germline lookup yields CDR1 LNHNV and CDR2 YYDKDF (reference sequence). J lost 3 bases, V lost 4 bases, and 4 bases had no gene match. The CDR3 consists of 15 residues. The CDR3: CATSKTGGWTDTQYF. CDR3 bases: TGTGCCACCAGCAAGACAGGGGGCTGGACAGATACGCAGTATTTT.

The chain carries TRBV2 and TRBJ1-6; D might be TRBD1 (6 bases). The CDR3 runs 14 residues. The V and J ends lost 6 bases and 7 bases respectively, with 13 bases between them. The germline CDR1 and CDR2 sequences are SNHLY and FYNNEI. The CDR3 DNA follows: TGTGCCAGCAGCCTTTACAGGGAAAATTCACCCCTCCACTTT. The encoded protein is CASSLYRENSPLHF.